This TCR beta chain was profiled in a study of T-cell memory formation after mild COVID-19. Whole-study results and caveats: Later expanders leaned CD4+, whereas clones that contracted between day 15 and 85 were balanced CD4/CD8.

In germline, CDR1 is SGHVS, CDR2 FQNEAQ. V shed 2 bases and J 3 bases; nucleotides not matched to a gene: 7. This CDR3 has 15 residues. Comment on this clonotype: What it binds is unknown.

Each CDR3 protein gets one entry after TCRdb re-called the 5' RACE reads with MiXCR. The sample shows under 550,000 distinct CDR3 sequences, about 20% of them seen only once. The chain is built from TRBV7-8 and TRBJ2-7; 7 nucleotides align to TRBD1. The specimen sequenced was PBMCs or a T cell subset sorted from them (not recorded which). This receptor was obtained from a man aged 18 to 30 who had mild COVID-19 (a few samples of this study predate the infection). Cell type and time point are not known. This CDR3 is CASSLLTGPYYEQYF. The DNA for the CDR3 is TGTGCCAGCAGCTTACTGACAGGGCCCTACTACGAGCAGTACTTC.